What follows describes a single T cell receptor beta chain. This clone was seen once. The target of this receptor is not known. It has no much larger one-base neighbor in the sample; base qualities were not kept. These data are taken from a study of T cell responses to AZD1222 COVID-19 vaccine (dated by TCRdb to the early 2020s). Study-level background: AZD1222 recipients whose second dose came at about 4 weeks and those whose second dose came at about 12 weeks were combined into one group, since spike-specific TCR depth and breadth did not differ between the two schedules. Enrollment into the trials was organized by age into subgroups of 18-55, 56-69 and 70-plus years, and those subgroups contained roughly 150, 30 and 60 TCR-sequenced participants, respectively. A total of around 240 trial participants underwent TCR sequencing, of whom about 200 had received two doses of AZD1222 and some 26 had received two doses of the MenACWY control vaccine. Results and caveats for the whole study, not just this receptor: Nearly half of unique spike-specific TCRs reportedly recognized epitopes outside regions mutated in the B.1.351 and B.1.1.7 variants. Because no day 14 peak-response samples were available, repertoires were characterized only after the peak T cell response. After two AZD1222 doses, both the breadth and the depth of spike-specific TCRs were significantly higher than at day 0 and than in MenACWY recipients. Conclusions about previously exposed vaccinees were limited because only six or seven AZD1222 recipients were SARS-CoV-2 seropositive at baseline. The whole spike protein was spanned by vaccine-associated CD4 TCRs, and dominant responses were seen in regions 160-218 and 743-854. The 56-69-year group was small, and its depth increase did not reach significance, likely because of low power. Participants were mostly white British, with more females than males. The authors suggested clonal diversity may have been underestimated.

V lost 6 bases and J lost 0 bases; the stretch between them is 8 bases long. CDR1 and CDR2 were assigned from the germline V gene as SGHTA and FQGNSA. The CDR3 sequence holds 13 residues, the cysteine and phenylalanine included. The read is trimmed to its CDR3 DNA, 39 bases read in frame from base 1. The CDR3 regions of human TCRbeta chains were analyzed by immunosequencing. The source study handled its data this way. TCRs in the repertoires were matched against a reference library of SARS-CoV-2-specific TCRs that had been generated with the MIRA antigen-specificity platform. Breadth was defined as the fraction of unique TCRs that were SARS-CoV-2-associated, and depth was defined as the fraction of total T cells that were SARS-CoV-2-associated. Each spike-specific TCR was assigned to its reactive spike region and to a CD4 or CD8 class using the MIRA data. Log10-transformed breadth and depth values were compared by one-way ANOVA with Sidak's multiple comparisons tests. TCRdb carries this immuneACCESS record with in-frame sequences only. Its versions omit some clonotypes, under half of them owing to an unresolved V gene in the studies checked, with the rest unexplained. From that table come the V and J calls and clone size; the DNA was used to work out D and trimming. A total of 150,000 to 200,000 clones appear in this sample, around 90% of them only once. The ten largest account for 1.5% to 2% of the sample.

Explained via the paper, the time point label denotes: baseline before first vaccination. Vaccinee samples were obtained from the UK trials COV001 and COV002, which included a single-blind randomized controlled phase 2/3 trial of AZD1222 (ChAdOx1 nCoV-19) in healthy adults. For TCRbeta chain sequencing, PBMC samples were collected from trial participants at day 0 and at day 28 after the second dose. The chain was built from TRBV7-2 and TRBJ1-1, with the D gene too uncertain to name. This clonotype was sampled from an adult in good health. The sample was peripheral blood, taken on day 0 of AZD1222 vaccination. In nucleotide form, the sequence is TGTGCCAGCAGGGTATCGGTGAACACTGAAGCTTTCTTT. Translated, it gives CASRVSVNTEAFF.